The source of this T cell receptor beta chain is a study of response to subunit inactivated influenza vaccine. TCRdb analysed the RT-PCR reads with MiXCR anew, one entry per CDR3 protein. The sample includes approximately 520,000 distinct CDR3 sequences, 15% to 20% of them seen just once. The CDR3 runs to 13 residues. V dropped 4 bases and J dropped 2; count of bases not matched to a gene: 3. Germline V CDR1 and CDR2: SGHKS, YYEKEE (reference sequence). The sequence came from a man aged 50 to 69 who received an inactivated influenza vaccine. The V and J genes are TRBV5-5 and TRBJ2-7; 7 bases align to TRBD1. Sequenced here: CD4+ T cells sorted from PBMCs, sampled 23 months after vaccination. The CDR3 nucleotides read TGTGCCAGCAGCACGGGACAGACCTACGAGCAGTACTTC. Translating gives CASSTGQTYEQYF.